The 18 T cell receptor beta chains below come from one sample, sequenced in a study of regulatory T cells in long-lasting Graves disease. According to the study, TCR beta libraries were built with iRepertoire HTBI primers and CDR3-region Arm-PCR. Via MiXCR, TCRdb re-called the multiplex PCR reads, giving one row per CDR3 protein. The table has hundreds of thousands of distinct CDR3 sequences, 16% seen once. The time point is: newly diagnosed GD, antithyroid drugs for less than 3 months. Isolated PBMC RNA provided the starting material for the TCR library. These sequences were also reported in another study, on T cells in Graves' hyperthyroidism and ophthalmopathy.

Sequencing was performed on peripheral blood mononuclear cells (PBMCs), taken at new diagnosis, from a patient treated with antithyroid drugs. The receptor set was obtained from a man aged 35-49 years with Graves disease.

V is TRBV12-3 or TRBV12-4 and J is TRBJ1-4; D might be TRBD1 (6 bases). This CDR3 has 14 residues. V was shortened by 5 bases and J by 9 bases, with 16 bases between the two germline ends. The CDR3 sequence: CASSPGTSAKKLFF. In DNA, the CDR3 is TGTGCCAGCAGTCCCGGGACATCCGCCAAAAAACTGTTTTTT.

This clonotype was detected a few times. This likely stems from a read error, as it lies one base from a far larger clone. V gene TRBV11-2 combines with J gene TRBJ2-3; 8 bases agree with TRBD1. In germline, CDR1 is SGHAT, CDR2 FQNNGV. The CDR3 loop spans 15 amino acids. The CDR3: CASSQVRAGGSTQYF. CDR3 DNA sequence: TGCGCCAGCAGCCAAGTTAGGGCAGGGGGCAGTACGCAGTATTTT.

This clonotype has ten or more counts. The chain has TRBV20-1 and TRBJ1-6, with D perhaps TRBD1 (6 bases). Germline CDR1 reads DFQATT; CDR2 reads SNEGSKA (reference sequence). The CDR3 is 15 residues long. Trimming cost V 4 bases and J 7 bases, with 17 bases left between them. CDR3 region: CSAIDRTQPNSPLHF. CDR3 nucleotide sequence: TGCAGTGCTATCGACAGGACCCAACCCAATTCACCCCTCCACTTT.

This clonotype was seen ten or more times. The genes are TRBV20-1 and TRBJ2-5; the D is unclear. Looked up from germline, CDR1 is DFQATT and CDR2 is SNEGSKA (reference sequence). CDR3 size: 14 residues. Trimming left V 0 bases short and J 4 bases short, with 12 bases between. CDR3 nucleotides: TGCAGTGCTAGAGAACCAGCTGGACGAGAGACCCAGTACTTC. This encodes CSAREPAGRETQYF.

This clonotype was detected ten times or more. The chain joins TRBV29-1 to TRBJ2-5; D may correspond to TRBD1 or TRBD2 (5 bases each). CDR1 and CDR2 (germline): SQVTM, ANQGSEA. The V end was cut by 3 bases, the J end by 1 base, with 12 bases between. CDR3 length equals 14 residues. CDR3 in amino acids: CSVEGVLGQETQYF. CDR3 bases: TGCAGCGTTGAGGGGGTGTTGGGCCAAGAGACCCAGTACTTC.

This chain joins TRBV14 and TRBJ2-7; the match to TRBD2 covers 10 bases. Germline V gene sequence: CDR1 SGHDN, CDR2 FVKESK. J gave up 3 bases and V 2 bases, and 16 bases lay outside the gene matches. The CDR3 extends over 19 amino acids. CDR3: CASSQRIAGGPLPYYEQYF. CDR3 bases: TGTGCCAGCAGCCAAAGAATAGCGGGGGGTCCACTCCCGTACTACGAGCAGTACTTC. The full variable domain, in which reference TRBV14 and TRBJ2-7 provide the parts outside the CDR3, is EAGVTQFPSHSVIEKGQTVTLRCDPISGHDNLYWYRRVMGKEIKFLLHFVKESKQDESGMPNNRFLAERTGGTYSTLKVQPAELEDSGVYFCASSQRIAGGPLPYYEQYFGPGTRLTVT.

This chain links TRBV30 with TRBJ2-3, with a possible D match to TRBD1 (7 bases). Germline values: CDR1 GTSNPN, CDR2 SVGIG (reference sequence). Trimming cost V 2 bases and J 4 bases, with 13 bases left between them. The CDR3 length is 14 residues. The CDR3 here is CAWSRSRGADTQYF. The DNA of the CDR3 is TGTGCCTGGAGTCGATCCAGGGGGGCAGATACGCAGTATTTT.

This clonotype was detected many times. The chain has TRBV3-1 and TRBJ2-5; TRBD2 matches 10 bases. CDR1 and CDR2 from the germline V gene are LGHDT and YNNKEL (reference sequence). CDR3 size: 15 residues. J was trimmed by 4 bases and V by 1 base; bases with no gene match: 3. The CDR3 sequence: CASSQGTSGSETQYF. CDR3 DNA sequence: TGTGCCAGCAGCCAAGGGACTAGCGGATCAGAGACCCAGTACTTC.

This clonotype appeared many times. This chain uses TRBV20-1 with TRBJ2-3, with 7 nucleotides matching TRBD2. Germline V gene sequence: CDR1 DFQATT, CDR2 SNEGSKA (reference sequence). CDR3 length: 14 residues. Trimming took 2 bases from V and 2 from J; bases not matched to a gene: 4. CDR3 nucleotides: TGCAGTGCTAGACGGGCGGGGGTCACAGATACGCAGTATTTT. Translated: CSARRAGVTDTQYF.

In its sample, this clonotype was seen many times. The chain uses TRBV2 and TRBJ1-1; D is unresolved. Germline V gene sequence: CDR1 SNHLY, CDR2 FYNNEI. This CDR3 has 15 residues. Between the trimmed V and J ends, which lost 4 bases and 6 bases, there was a span of 18 bases. The CDR3: CASSVATGVYSEAFF. The CDR3 nucleotides read TGTGCCAGCAGTGTAGCGACCGGGGTTTACTCTGAAGCTTTCTTT.

The genes are TRBV7-3 and TRBJ2-3, with D maybe TRBD1 (6 bases). In germline, CDR1 is SGHTA, CDR2 FQGTGA. The V end was cut by 0 bases, the J end by 4 bases, with 11 bases between. The CDR3 length is 15 residues. The CDR3 coding sequence is TGTGCCAGCAGCTTAACTGGGACACTTCCAGATACGCAGTATTTT. The encoded protein is CASSLTGTLPDTQYF.

V and J are TRBV5-1 and TRBJ2-5; 9 bases fit TRBD1. Unmatched junction bases numbered 9, after V lost 4 bases and J lost 5 bases. The germline V gene encodes CDR1 SGHRS and CDR2 YFSETQ. The CDR3 sequence is 15 residues long. The CDR3 DNA is TGCGCCAGCAGCCTGGAGGGACAGGGTGGGGAGACCCAGTACTTC. It specifies CASSLEGQGGETQYF.

This clonotype came up a few times. This sequence may be a read error, since a much larger clone differs from it by one base. The chain joins TRBV27 to TRBJ1-1, with no clear D. The length of the CDR3 is 14 residues. From germline, CDR1 is MNHEY and CDR2 SMNVEV (reference sequence). The chain's CDR3 is CANSFTPPGTEAFF. DNA for the CDR3: TGTGCCAACAGTTTTACTCCTCCGGGCACTGAAGCTTTCTTT.

Many counts were recorded for this clonotype. V usage is TRBV7-2 and J usage is TRBJ2-3; 9 bases match TRBD1. The CDR3 covers 15 residues. Germline lookup yields CDR1 SGHTA and CDR2 FQGNSA. V was clipped by 7 bases and J by 3 bases; unmatched bases: 8. CDR3 protein: CASITGGARTDTQYF. The DNA for the CDR3 is TGTGCCAGCATTACAGGGGGCGCCCGGACAGATACGCAGTATTTT. Combining the CDR3 with reference TRBV7-2 and TRBJ2-3 gives the whole variable domain GAGVSQSPSNKVTEKGKDVELRCDPISGHTALYWYRQSLGQGLEFLIYFQGNSAPDKSGLPSDRFSAERTGGSVSTLTIQRTQQEDSAVYLCASITGGARTDTQYFGPGTRLTVL.

The rearrangement uses TRBV28 and TRBJ2-7, with 13 bases matching TRBD2. The J call may be mistaken, given a closer DNA end match to TRBJ2-5. This CDR3 has 17 residues. Germline loops: CDR1 MDHEN, CDR2 SYDVKM. The CDR3 DNA reads as TGTGCCAGCAGCACTAGGACTAGCGGGGGCCCGACCGAGACCCAGTACTTC. This translates into CASSTRTSGGPTETQYF.

In this sample, this clonotype turned up many times. The rearrangement joins TRBV11-1 to TRBJ2-5; D ambiguous. The CDR3 runs 14 residues. Germline values: CDR1 SGHAT, CDR2 FQDESV (reference sequence). Deletions cut 4 bases from V and 2 bases from J, with 11 bases between. The CDR3 loop is CASSSPIGQETQYF. Written as DNA, the CDR3 is TGTGCCAGCAGCTCGCCGATAGGGCAAGAGACCCAGTACTTC.

At least ten counts were recorded for this clonotype. CDR3 in amino acids: CASTPGTTLLGYTF. For the CDR3, the DNA is TGCGCCAGCACCCCCGGGACAACTTTGCTTGGCTACACCTTC. V is TRBV5-1 and J is TRBJ1-2, with D perhaps matching TRBD1 (6 bases). Trimming stripped 6 bases from V and 7 bases from J, with 19 bases between. Per germline, CDR1 SGHRS and CDR2 YFSETQ. This CDR3 has 14 amino acids.

The CDR3 here is CSARDGTRTTYEAFF. CDR3 nucleotide sequence: TGCAGTGCTAGAGATGGGACAAGGACAACGTACGAAGCTTTCTTT. The V gene is TRBV20-1, the J gene TRBJ1-1; the D gene is possibly TRBD1 (6 bases). This CDR3 contains 15 residues. Germline V lookup: CDR1 DFQATT, CDR2 SNEGSKA (reference sequence). The V and J ends lost 0 bases and 8 bases respectively, with 19 bases between them.